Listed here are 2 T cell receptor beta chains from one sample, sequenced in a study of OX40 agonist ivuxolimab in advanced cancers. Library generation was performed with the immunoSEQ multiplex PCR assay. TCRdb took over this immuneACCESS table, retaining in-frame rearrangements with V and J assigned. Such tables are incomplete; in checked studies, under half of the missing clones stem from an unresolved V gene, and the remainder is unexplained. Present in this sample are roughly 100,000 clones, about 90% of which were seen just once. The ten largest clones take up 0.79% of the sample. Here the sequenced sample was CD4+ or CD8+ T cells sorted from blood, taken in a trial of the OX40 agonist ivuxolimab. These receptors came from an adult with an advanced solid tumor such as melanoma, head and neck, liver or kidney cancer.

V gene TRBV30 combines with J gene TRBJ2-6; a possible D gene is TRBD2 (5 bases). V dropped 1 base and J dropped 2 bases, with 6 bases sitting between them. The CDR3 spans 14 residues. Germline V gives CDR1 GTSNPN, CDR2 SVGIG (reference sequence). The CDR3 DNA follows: TGTGCCTGGAGTGACGGGGCTGGGGCCAACGTCCTGACTTTC. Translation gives CAWSDGAGANVLTF.

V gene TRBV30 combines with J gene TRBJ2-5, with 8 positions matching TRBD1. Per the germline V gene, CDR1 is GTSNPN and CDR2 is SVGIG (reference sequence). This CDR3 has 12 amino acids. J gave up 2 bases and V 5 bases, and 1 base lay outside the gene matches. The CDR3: CAWDRGQETQYF. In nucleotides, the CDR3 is TGTGCCTGGGACAGGGGACAAGAGACCCAGTACTTC. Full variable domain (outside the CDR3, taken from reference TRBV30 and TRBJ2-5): SQTIHQWPATLVQPVGSPLSLECTVEGTSNPNLYWYRQAAGRGLQLLFYSVGIGQISSEVPQNLSASRPQDRQFILSSKKLLLSDSGFYLCAWDRGQETQYFGPGTRLLVL.